The 23 T cell receptor beta chains in this list originate from one sample, sequenced in a study of CD8+ T cells in alopecia areata. Investigators isolated RNA and reverse transcribed it into cDNA to act as the sequencing template. The table came from immunoSEQ multiplex PCR; TCRdb's copy has only in-frame clones and leaves some out. The profile shows about 160,000 clones, about three fifths of them singletons. Sample treatment: oral pan-JAK inhibitor, 5-10 mg twice daily. Sequenced here: CD4+ T cells sorted from blood, sampled at week 4, from a patient treated with tofacitinib. These receptors all come from a human donor with alopecia areata.

The gene calls are TRBV30 and TRBJ1-1, with unresolved D. Per germline, CDR1 GTSNPN and CDR2 SVGIG (reference sequence). Trimming cost V 4 bases and J 4 bases, with 13 bases left between them. The CDR3 totals 13 residues. Here the CDR3 DNA reads TGTGCCTGGAAACGTCTCGGGTCCACTGAAGCTTTCTTT. Translation gives CAWKRLGSTEAFF. The complete variable domain, with remaining parts taken from reference TRBV30 and TRBJ1-1, reads SQTIHQWPATLVQPVGSPLSLECTVEGTSNPNLYWYRQAAGRGLQLLFYSVGIGQISSEVPQNLSASRPQDRQFILSSKKLLLSDSGFYLCAWKRLGSTEAFFGQGTRLTVV.

The chain uses TRBV15 and TRBJ2-2; maybe TRBD2 (5 bases). Germline V lookup: CDR1 LNHNV, CDR2 YYDKDF (reference sequence). Trimming left V 11 bases short and J 0 bases short, with 7 bases between. There are 12 residues in the CDR3. The CDR3: CAAGANTGELFF. The CDR3 nucleotides are TGTGCCGCGGGCGCGAACACCGGGGAGCTGTTTTTT.

The chain uses TRBV27 and TRBJ2-1, with D perhaps matching TRBD1 or TRBD2 (6 bases each). Germline assignment: CDR1 MNHEY and CDR2 SMNVEV (reference sequence). The germline V and J ends were trimmed by 7 bases and 2 bases, with 15 bases remaining between them. This CDR3 is 15 amino acids long. CDR3 DNA: TGTGCCAGCAACCGCCCGGGGGCACCCTACAATGAGCAGTTCTTC. This translates into CASNRPGAPYNEQFF.

The V and J genes are TRBV10-3 and TRBJ1-2; 7 bases agree with TRBD1. Trimming took 6 bases from V and 4 from J; bases not matched to a gene: 14. CDR1 and CDR2 from the germline V gene are ENHRY and SYGVKD. This CDR3 is 16 amino acids long. CDR3 in amino acids: CAISPLPPGQIYGYTF. DNA of the CDR3: TGTGCCATCAGCCCCCTTCCTCCGGGACAGATCTATGGCTACACCTTC.

Remarks on this clone: This specimen includes other DNA sequences encoding the same CDR3. The chain is built from TRBV30 and TRBJ2-5, with D uncertain. Germline V CDR1 and CDR2: GTSNPN, SVGIG (reference sequence). V was pared by 0 bases and J by 5 bases, with 4 bases between. This CDR3 is built from 11 residues. Written as DNA, the CDR3 is TGTGCCTGGAGTGTACTTGAGACCCAGTACTTC. This translates into CAWSVLETQYF.

The chain combines TRBV29-1 with TRBJ2-7, with no clear D. The germline V and J ends were trimmed by 2 bases and 6 bases, with 8 bases remaining between them. The CDR3 sequence is 11 residues long. Germline CDR1 reads SQVTM; CDR2 reads ANQGSEA. DNA of the CDR3: TGCAGCGTTGAAAACCTGGGCGAGCAGTACTTC. Translating it yields CSVENLGEQYF.

Details on this clone: The identical CDR3 is also encoded by other nucleotide sequences in the sample. The rearrangement joins TRBV30 to TRBJ2-7, with a possible D match to TRBD1 (5 bases). There are 12 residues in the CDR3. V shed 0 bases and J shed 7 bases, with 10 bases lying between them. CDR1 is GTSNPN and CDR2 is SVGIG in the germline V gene (reference sequence). The CDR3 coding sequence is TGTGCCTGGAGTGTTCAGGGAAGGGAGCAGTACTTC. Its protein product is CAWSVQGREQYF. The variable domain in full, with the rest retrieved from reference TRBV30 and TRBJ2-7, is SQTIHQWPATLVQPVGSPLSLECTVEGTSNPNLYWYRQAAGRGLQLLFYSVGIGQISSEVPQNLSASRPQDRQFILSSKKLLLSDSGFYLCAWSVQGREQYFGPGTRLTVT.

The rearrangement joins TRBV19 to TRBJ2-5; 10 bases align to TRBD2. The germline V gene encodes CDR1 LNHDA and CDR2 SQIVND (reference sequence). The CDR3 runs 14 residues. V gave up 6 bases and J gave up 4 bases; unmatched junction bases: 5. Written as DNA, the CDR3 is TGTGCCAGTAGCCCAGCGGGGGGGCTAGAGACCCAGTACTTC. Amino acid sequence: CASSPAGGLETQYF.

J is TRBJ1-5 and V is TRBV5-1; TRBD1 aligns across 8 bases. The CDR3 is 14 residues long. Germline CDR1 reads SGHRS; CDR2 reads YFSETQ. The ends lost 4 bases at V and 5 bases at J; junction bases unmatched: 5. CDR3 in DNA: TGCGCCAGCAGCATGACAGGGGTCGATCAGCCCCAGCATTTT. Translated: CASSMTGVDQPQHF. The variable domain in full, with the rest retrieved from reference TRBV5-1 and TRBJ1-5, is KAGVTQTPRYLIKTRGQQVTLSCSPISGHRSVSWYQQTPGQGLQFLFEYFSETQRNKGNFPGRFSGRQFSNSRSEMNVSTLELGDSALYLCASSMTGVDQPQHFGDGTRLSIL.

The gene calls are TRBV29-1 and TRBJ2-3; 8 nucleotides align to TRBD2. The germline gives CDR1 SQVTM, CDR2 ANQGSEA. With 5 bases clipped from V and 5 bases from J, the junction kept 12 bases outside the gene matches. CDR3 length equals 15 residues. CDR3 in amino acids: CSVTSPRGVVDTQYF. The CDR3 nucleotides read TGCAGCGTTACCTCCCCGCGGGGGGTAGTAGATACGCAGTATTTT.

J is TRBJ1-2 and V is TRBV15, with D hard to call. This CDR3 is 13 amino acids long. V was trimmed by 8 bases and J by 0 bases, leaving 10 bases between them. From germline, CDR1 is LNHNV and CDR2 YYDKDF (reference sequence). The CDR3 DNA reads TGTGCCACCGGGCCAGGCGCTAACTATGGCTACACCTTC. Its protein is CATGPGANYGYTF.

V gene TRBV6-6 combines with J gene TRBJ2-1; 9 positions match TRBD1. Trimming took 5 bases from V and 9 from J; bases not matched to a gene: 8. This CDR3 has 14 residues. Germline V gives CDR1 MNHNY, CDR2 SVGAGI (reference sequence). The CDR3 sequence is CASSPGTGTTEQFF. The CDR3, as DNA: TGTGCCAGCAGTCCAGGGACAGGGACCACTGAGCAGTTCTTC.

A note on this clone: This CDR3 is also generated by other DNA sequences in the sample. CDR3 region: CASSLGQYEQYF. CDR3 nucleotide sequence: TGCGCCAGCAGCTTGGGCCAATACGAGCAGTACTTC. The V call is TRBV5-1, the J call TRBJ2-7; D not resolved. V was pared by 0 bases and J by 4 bases, with 5 bases between. Looked up from germline, CDR1 is SGHRS and CDR2 is YFSETQ. This CDR3 is built from 12 residues.

The genes are TRBV5-4 and TRBJ2-3, with D perhaps matching TRBD1 (6 bases). The germline gives CDR1 SGHNT, CDR2 YYREEE (reference sequence). V lost 0 bases, J lost 4 bases, and 6 bases lay in between. The CDR3 sequence is 13 residues long. The CDR3 nucleotides are TGTGCCAGCAGCTTGGGGGGGCCAGATACGCAGTATTTT. This sequence encodes CASSLGGPDTQYF.

The V gene is TRBV5-1, the J gene TRBJ2-6; D is unresolved. This CDR3 is 19 amino acids long. Germline V gives CDR1 SGHRS, CDR2 YFSETQ. Trimming left V 0 bases short and J 4 bases short, with 20 bases between. The CDR3 bases are TGCGCCAGCAGCTTGGAAACGGATGTAATCCTCTCGGGGGCCAACGTCCTGACTTTC. Translation gives CASSLETDVILSGANVLTF.

The rearrangement links TRBV9 to TRBJ2-3; D remains ambiguous. The CDR3 has 13 amino acids. V lost 2 bases and J lost 2, with 6 bases in between. Per the germline V gene, CDR1 is SGDLS and CDR2 is YYNGEE. The CDR3 loop is CASSVTNTDTQYF. For the CDR3, the DNA is TGTGCCAGCAGCGTCACTAACACAGATACGCAGTATTTT.

The rearrangement links TRBV29-1 to TRBJ2-5; no firm D call. The CDR3 loop spans 12 amino acids. Germline V lookup: CDR1 SQVTM, CDR2 ANQGSEA. V lost 1 base and J lost 1, with 4 bases in between. In nucleotides, the CDR3 is TGCAGCGTTGAAGTCGGCCAAGAGACCCAGTACTTC. Amino acids: CSVEVGQETQYF.

The V call is TRBV5-6, the J call TRBJ1-5; D might be TRBD1 (5 bases). This CDR3 has 14 amino acids. V was shortened by 2 bases and J by 1 base, with 7 bases between the two germline ends. Per the germline V gene, CDR1 is SGHDT and CDR2 is YYEEEE. The CDR3 loop reads CASSFAGSNQPQHF. The DNA for the CDR3 is TGTGCCAGCAGCTTCGCAGGGAGCAATCAGCCCCAGCATTTT.

This clone has a handful of counts. J is TRBJ2-7 and V is TRBV29-1, with unresolved D. CDR1 and CDR2 (germline): SQVTM, ANQGSEA. The CDR3 totals 14 residues. The V end was cut by 6 bases, the J end by 0 bases, with 15 bases between. The CDR3 protein is CSVWERTVSYEQYF. In DNA, the CDR3 is TGCAGCGTCTGGGAAAGGACCGTCTCCTACGAGCAGTACTTC.

The V gene is TRBV29-1, the J gene TRBJ1-2; D not certain. The germline V and J ends were trimmed by 8 bases and 4 bases, with 11 bases remaining between them. This CDR3 region has 11 residues. Germline V gene lookup returns CDR1 SQVTM and CDR2 ANQGSEA. The CDR3 region is CSTQPGYGYTF. As DNA, the CDR3 is TGCAGCACCCAACCGGGCTATGGCTACACCTTC.

The chain has TRBV9 and TRBJ1-4; D is undetermined. With 3 bases removed from V and 6 bases from J, the gap between germline ends came to 15 bases. Germline CDR1 SGDLS, CDR2 YYNGEE. The CDR3 is 15 amino acids. CDR3: CASSALQGRYEKLFF. CDR3 in DNA: TGTGCCAGCAGCGCACTCCAAGGGAGATATGAAAAACTGTTTTTT.

V and J are TRBV6-1 and TRBJ2-3; the D is unclear. The CDR3 runs 15 residues. V was shortened by 7 bases and J by 1 base, with 15 bases between the two germline ends. Germline V lookup: CDR1 MNHNS, CDR2 SASEGT. The CDR3: CASKSGLGGTDTQYF. The CDR3 nucleotides read TGTGCCAGCAAGTCGGGCCTAGGAGGCACAGATACGCAGTATTTT.

V gene TRBV25-1 combines with J gene TRBJ2-1; 8 nucleotides match TRBD2. The CDR3 sequence is 15 residues long. CDR1 is MGHDK and CDR2 is SYGVNS in the germline V gene. V dropped 4 bases and J dropped 6; count of bases not matched to a gene: 8. In DNA, the CDR3 is TGTGCCAGCAGTGCCACCTCGGGGGGGCGCAATGAGCAGTTCTTC. It specifies CASSATSGGRNEQFF.